What follows are 19 T cell receptor beta chains derived from one specimen sequenced in a study of blood T cell repertoires in COVID-19. Generated by immunoSEQ multiplex PCR, the TCRdb table keeps only in-frame clones and is missing some. The repertoire has around 150,000 clones, 80% to 95% of them found once; the top ten carry roughly 4.8%. Sequenced: peripheral blood. These receptors were obtained from a man in his thirties or forties with COVID-19, enrolled during active disease.

This clone was observed a few times. The V call is TRBV6-2 or TRBV6-3, the J call TRBJ1-2; D might be TRBD1 (6 bases). V lost 5 bases to trimming and J lost 8 bases, with 12 bases between them. The CDR3 covers 12 residues. Per germline, CDR1 MNHEY and CDR2 SVGEGT. The CDR3 nucleotides read TGTGCCAGCAGTGCATACAGGGTCGGCTACACCTTC. Protein: CASSAYRVGYTF.

The table lists this clone with a count of one. The chain recombines TRBV9 with TRBJ2-7; perhaps TRBD2 as D (6 bases). The CDR3 spans 16 residues. V lost 0 bases and J 5 bases, leaving 18 bases between the germline ends. CDR1 is SGDLS and CDR2 is YYNGEE in the germline V gene. This CDR3 is CASSVAVSEGQDEQYF. CDR3 sequence (DNA): TGTGCCAGCAGCGTAGCAGTCTCGGAGGGGCAGGACGAGCAGTACTTC.

V is TRBV25-1 and J is TRBJ2-1; 8 bases line up with TRBD2. The germline V gene has CDR1 MGHDK and CDR2 SYGVNS. There are 16 residues in the CDR3. The ends lost 1 base at V and 3 bases at J; junction bases unmatched: 5. CDR3 amino acids: CASSELRRGDYNEQFF. Here the CDR3 DNA reads TGTGCCAGCAGTGAATTGAGGCGGGGGGACTACAATGAGCAGTTCTTC. The entire variable domain, with the rest obtained from reference TRBV25-1 and TRBJ2-1, is as follows: EADIYQTPRYLVIGTGKKITLECSQTMGHDKMYWYQQDPGMELHLIHYSYGVNSTEKGDLSSESTVSRIRTEHFPLTLESARPSHTSQYLCASSELRRGDYNEQFFGPGTRLTVL.

On this clone: The same CDR3 is also encoded by other DNA sequences in this sample. The V gene is TRBV7-9, the J gene TRBJ2-7, with 8 positions matching TRBD1. The V gene end was trimmed by 3 bases and the J gene end by 2 bases; junction bases not matched to a gene: 3. The CDR3 length is 14 residues. The germline gives CDR1 SEHNR, CDR2 FQNEAQ (reference sequence). The CDR3 is CASSFGTGPYEQYF. The CDR3 DNA reads as TGTGCCAGCAGCTTCGGGACAGGTCCCTACGAGCAGTACTTC.

For this clone: At one end the junction does not follow the germline gene, possibly because of a read error. The chain joins TRBV5-6 to TRBJ1-1; TRBD1 might be the D (5 bases). This CDR3 comprises 14 residues. Germline assignment: CDR1 SGHDT and CDR2 YYEEEE. The DNA for the CDR3 is TGTGCCGGCAGCTTGGTGGGGCTGAACACTGAAGCTTTCTTT. This gives the protein CAGSLVGLNTEAFF.

This clone was seen a single time. V gene TRBV6-6 combines with J gene TRBJ2-5; TRBD2 matches 9 bases. The CDR3 runs 14 residues. V lost 8 bases, J lost 0 bases, and 4 bases stayed unmatched. CDR1 MNHNY and CDR2 SVGAGI come from the germline V gene (reference sequence). The CDR3 bases are TGTGCCAGCGATCTAGCGGGGTACCAAGAGACCCAGTACTTC. Translated, it gives CASDLAGYQETQYF.

This clone occurred once. J is TRBJ1-2 and V is TRBV19; the match to TRBD1 covers 7 bases. In germline, CDR1 is LNHDA, CDR2 SQIVND (reference sequence). This CDR3 comprises 14 residues. V lost 6 bases, J lost 0 bases, and 4 bases stayed unmatched. The CDR3 nucleotides are TGTGCCAGTAGCCGGGACAGTCCTAACTATGGCTACACCTTC. Its translation: CASSRDSPNYGYTF. Full variable domain (rest looked up from reference TRBV19 and TRBJ1-2): DGGITQSPKYLFRKEGQNVTLSCEQNLNHDAMYWYRQDPGQGLRLIYYSQIVNDFQKGDIAEGYSVSREKKESFPLTVTSAQKNPTAFYLCASSRDSPNYGYTFGSGTRLTVV.

The rearrangement joins TRBV27 to TRBJ2-7; D remains unclear. From germline, CDR1 is MNHEY and CDR2 SMNVEV (reference sequence). Deletions cut 0 bases from V and 3 bases from J, with 9 bases between. This CDR3 comprises 14 residues. The CDR3, as DNA: TGTGCCAGCAGTTTATCGAGGCCAAACTACGAGCAGTACTTC. Translating it yields CASSLSRPNYEQYF.

DNA of the CDR3: TGTGCCATCAGAAACGAGGACAGGGGGCCCTACGAGCAGTACTTC. This sequence encodes CAIRNEDRGPYEQYF. J is TRBJ2-7 and V is TRBV10-3; the match to TRBD1 covers 11 bases. The length of the CDR3 is 15 residues. V lost 6 bases and J lost 2; bases outside the gene matches: 6. Germline CDR1 reads ENHRY; CDR2 reads SYGVKD.

The chain recombines TRBV5-4 with TRBJ1-4; 8 nucleotides line up with TRBD1. Trimming removed 2 bases from V and 6 bases from J; junction bases left unmatched: 6. The CDR3 consists of 15 residues. In germline, CDR1 is SGHNT, CDR2 YYREEE (reference sequence). In nucleotides, the CDR3 is TGTGCCAGCAGCTTACGGACAGGGATAGATGAAAAACTGTTTTTT. As protein: CASSLRTGIDEKLFF.

The V call is TRBV6-1, the J call TRBJ1-1; tentatively, D is TRBD1 (5 bases). The CDR3 runs 14 residues. From germline, CDR1 is MNHNS and CDR2 SASEGT. V lost 3 bases and J lost 6, with 14 bases in between. The CDR3 coding sequence is TGTGCCAGCAGTGAGGACCGGGGGGTGTCTGAAGCTTTCTTT. Translation: CASSEDRGVSEAFF.

The V call is TRBV5-1, the J call TRBJ2-3, with 7 bases fitting TRBD2. Trimming took 0 bases from V and 2 from J; bases not matched to a gene: 12. The germline V gene has CDR1 SGHRS and CDR2 YFSETQ. The CDR3 sequence is 18 residues long. This chain's CDR3 is CASSLESGRGDLTDTQYF. The CDR3 region has the DNA TGCGCCAGCAGCTTGGAATCGGGACGGGGGGACCTCACAGATACGCAGTATTTT.

This chain joins TRBV5-1 and TRBJ2-3; 10 bases map to TRBD1. V shed 4 bases and J 3 bases; nucleotides not matched to a gene: 5. In germline, CDR1 is SGHRS, CDR2 YFSETQ. The CDR3 sequence is 15 residues long. The CDR3 DNA reads as TGCGCCAGCAGCCCGACAGGGGGCAGAACAGATACGCAGTATTTT. It codes for CASSPTGGRTDTQYF.

The chain carries TRBV24-1 and TRBJ2-3; D is ambiguous. The germline CDR1 and CDR2 sequences are KGHDR and SFDVKD. CDR3 length: 11 amino acids. Deletions cut 9 bases from V and 6 bases from J, with 9 bases between. The CDR3 loop is CATESMDTQYF. The CDR3 DNA sequence: TGTGCCACCGAGTCTATGGATACGCAGTATTTT.

V usage is TRBV7-2 and J usage is TRBJ2-2; 12 nucleotides agree with TRBD2. Trimming removed 7 bases from V and 1 base from J; junction bases left unmatched: 7. The CDR3 is made up of 17 amino acids. Per germline, CDR1 SGHTA and CDR2 FQGNSA. DNA of the CDR3: TGTGCCAGCAACGCCCCGGGACTAGCGGGGAACACCGGGGAGCTGTTTTTT. Amino acid sequence: CASNAPGLAGNTGELFF.

The chain uses TRBV27 and TRBJ2-3, with TRBD2 identical over 8 bases. The germline V gene has CDR1 MNHEY and CDR2 SMNVEV (reference sequence). Germline trimming cut 5 bases from V and 10 bases from J; bases unmatched to any gene: 17. The CDR3 loop spans 16 amino acids. DNA of the CDR3: TGTGCCAGCAGTCCGGTCGGTAGCGGGGTCTCTATCGCGCAGTATTTT. Protein: CASSPVGSGVSIAQYF.

The gene calls are TRBV3-1 (or the pseudogene TRBV3-2) and TRBJ2-3, with TRBD2 matching over 9 bases. This CDR3 has 15 amino acids. Germline trimming cut 2 bases from V and 2 bases from J; bases unmatched to any gene: 2. Germline assignment: CDR1 LGHDT and CDR2 YNNKEL (reference sequence). The DNA of the CDR3 is TGTGCCAGCAGCCAACTAGCGGGGAACACAGATACGCAGTATTTT. It translates to CASSQLAGNTDTQYF.

For the CDR3, the DNA is TGTGCCAGCACCGAGACAGGCTCCTACAATGAGCAGTTCTTC. The encoded protein is CASTETGSYNEQFF. This chain connects TRBV6-5 to TRBJ2-1; D is perhaps TRBD1 (6 bases). V lost 7 bases, J lost 0 bases, and 10 bases lay in between. The CDR3 runs 14 residues. Germline loops: CDR1 MNHEY, CDR2 SVGAGI.

The chain recombines TRBV15 with TRBJ1-3, with D uncertain. The CDR3 consists of 15 residues. Germline lookup yields CDR1 LNHNV and CDR2 YYDKDF (reference sequence). Trimming removed 9 bases at V and 3 bases at J, with 18 bases between. In DNA form, the CDR3 reads TGTGCCACAACAATCGGAGTATCAATTGGAAACACCATATATTTT. The encoded protein is CATTIGVSIGNTIYF.